The entry below describes one TCR beta chain. The target antigen is unknown. The method, 5' RACE with UMI labels, was used to prepare the TRB cDNA libraries. Reanalyzing the 5' RACE reads, TCRdb keeps one entry per CDR3 protein, without DNA. Its table records about 90,000 distinct CDR3 sequences. These data originate in a study of CXCR3-negative and CXCR3-positive naive CD8 T cells. Study overall: Across all libraries, TRB reads numbered roughly 140 million, with about 1.5 +/- 0.3 million in each library. Study results and limitations: Diversity in memory CD8+ cells fell much lower than the comparably high levels seen in both naive subsets. Naive cells that were CXCR3-positive had more hydrophobic TRB CDR3s (compared with CXCR3-negative naive cells). Comparison of naive CXCR3-negative and CXCR3-positive cells revealed similar TRBV-TRBJ usage, while memory cells differed.

All CD8+ T cell subsets were sorted in triplicate at fewer than 350,000 cells each. The germline CDR1 and CDR2 sequences are SGHVS and FQNEAQ. The CDR3 length is 14 residues. The rearrangement links TRBV7-8 to TRBJ1-2; TCRdb proposes TRBD1, but this gene call is untestable without DNA. The receptor comes from a human donor in good health. Some clones in this sample may be carry-over from other donors' samples. The sequenced material came from naive CXCR3+ CD8+ T cells from blood. Stated subset: CD45RO-CCR7+CD27+CD95- naive CD8+ T cells expressing CXCR3 (TNR3+). The chain's CDR3 is CASSPEYRGGGYTF.